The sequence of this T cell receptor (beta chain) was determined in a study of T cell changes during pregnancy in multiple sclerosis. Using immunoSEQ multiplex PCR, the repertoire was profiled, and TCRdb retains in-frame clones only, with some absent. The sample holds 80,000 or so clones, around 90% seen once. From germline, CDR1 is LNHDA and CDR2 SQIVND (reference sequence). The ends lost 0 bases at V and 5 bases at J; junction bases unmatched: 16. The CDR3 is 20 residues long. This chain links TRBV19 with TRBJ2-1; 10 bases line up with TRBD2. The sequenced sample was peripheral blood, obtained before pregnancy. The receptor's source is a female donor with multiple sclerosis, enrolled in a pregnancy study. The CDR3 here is CASSIDHGTSVWAKDNEQFF. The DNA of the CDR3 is TGTGCCAGTAGTATAGATCACGGGACTAGCGTGTGGGCTAAAGACAATGAGCAGTTCTTC. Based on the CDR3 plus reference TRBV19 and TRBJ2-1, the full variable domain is DGGITQSPKYLFRKEGQNVTLSCEQNLNHDAMYWYRQDPGQGLRLIYYSQIVNDFQKGDIAEGYSVSREKKESFPLTVTSAQKNPTAFYLCASSIDHGTSVWAKDNEQFFGPGTRLTVL.